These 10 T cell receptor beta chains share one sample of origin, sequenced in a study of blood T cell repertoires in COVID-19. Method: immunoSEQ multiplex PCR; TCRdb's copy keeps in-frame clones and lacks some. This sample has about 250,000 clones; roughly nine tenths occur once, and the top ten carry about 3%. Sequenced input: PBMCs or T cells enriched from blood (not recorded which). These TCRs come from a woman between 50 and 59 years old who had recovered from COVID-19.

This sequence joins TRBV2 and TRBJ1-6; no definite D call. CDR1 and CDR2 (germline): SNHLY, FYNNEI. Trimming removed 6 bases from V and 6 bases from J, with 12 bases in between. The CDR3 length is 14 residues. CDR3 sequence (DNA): TGTGCCAGCAGCGCCCGGGTCTCTAATTCACCCCTCCACTTT. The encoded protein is CASSARVSNSPLHF.

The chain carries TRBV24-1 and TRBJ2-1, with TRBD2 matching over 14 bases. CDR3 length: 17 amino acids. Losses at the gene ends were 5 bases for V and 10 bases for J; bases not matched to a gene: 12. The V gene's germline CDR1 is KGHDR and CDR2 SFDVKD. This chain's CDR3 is CATSAWLSTSGRAEQFF. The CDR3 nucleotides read TGTGCCACCAGTGCCTGGTTGTCGACTAGCGGGAGGGCCGAGCAGTTCTTC.

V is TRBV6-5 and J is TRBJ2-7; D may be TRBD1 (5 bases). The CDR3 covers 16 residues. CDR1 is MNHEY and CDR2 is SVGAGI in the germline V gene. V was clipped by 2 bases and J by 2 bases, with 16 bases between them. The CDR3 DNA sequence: TGTGCCAGCAGTTACCGTCTGGGCAGGGCCACCTACGAGCAGTACTTC. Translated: CASSYRLGRATYEQYF.

CDR3 amino acids: CASSFLTGGVRLGTEAFF. CDR3 sequence (DNA): TGTGCCAGCAGTTTCTTAACAGGGGGAGTAAGATTAGGGACTGAAGCTTTCTTT. The chain combines TRBV28 with TRBJ1-1; 8 positions agree with TRBD1. The CDR3 is 18 residues long. The J segment lost 5 bases and the V segment lost 3 bases, leaving 17 bases of the junction unmatched. CDR1 and CDR2 from the germline V gene are MDHEN and SYDVKM. The whole variable domain, remainder taken from reference TRBV28 and TRBJ1-1, is DVKVTQSSRYLVKRTGEKVFLECVQDMDHENMFWYRQDPGLGLRLIYFSYDVKMKEKGDIPEGYSVSREKKERFSLILESASTNQTSMYLCASSFLTGGVRLGTEAFFGQGTRLTVV.

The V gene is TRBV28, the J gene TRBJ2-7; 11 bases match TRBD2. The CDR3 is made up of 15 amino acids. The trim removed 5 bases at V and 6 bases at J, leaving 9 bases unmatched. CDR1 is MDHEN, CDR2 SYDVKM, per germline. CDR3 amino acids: CASSDTLAGVSEQYF. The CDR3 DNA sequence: TGTGCCAGCAGTGATACACTAGCGGGAGTCTCCGAGCAGTACTTC.

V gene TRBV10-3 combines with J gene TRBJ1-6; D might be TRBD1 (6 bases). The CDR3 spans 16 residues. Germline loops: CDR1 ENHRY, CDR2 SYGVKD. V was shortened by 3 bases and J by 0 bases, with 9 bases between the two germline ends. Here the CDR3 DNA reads TGTGCCATCAGTGACCGAGGGGGCTCCTATAATTCACCCCTCCACTTT. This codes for CAISDRGGSYNSPLHF.

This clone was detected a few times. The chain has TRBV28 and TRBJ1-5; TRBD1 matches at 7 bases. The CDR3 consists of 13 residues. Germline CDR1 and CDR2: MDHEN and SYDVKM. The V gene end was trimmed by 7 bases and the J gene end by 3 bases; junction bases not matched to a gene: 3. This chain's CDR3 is CASTGTVNQPQHF. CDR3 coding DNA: TGTGCCAGCACCGGGACAGTCAATCAGCCCCAGCATTTT.

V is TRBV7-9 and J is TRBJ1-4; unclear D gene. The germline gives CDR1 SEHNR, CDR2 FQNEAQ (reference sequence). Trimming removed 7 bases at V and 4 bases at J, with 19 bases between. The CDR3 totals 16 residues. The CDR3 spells CASTPPGGLDNEKLFF. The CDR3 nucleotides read TGTGCCAGCACTCCACCCGGCGGGCTCGATAATGAAAAACTGTTTTTT. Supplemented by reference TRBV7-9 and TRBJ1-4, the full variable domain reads DTGVSQNPRHKITKRGQNVTFRCDPISEHNRLYWYRQTLGQGPEFLTYFQNEAQLEKSRLLSDRFSAERPKGSFSTLEIQRTEQGDSAMYLCASTPPGGLDNEKLFFGSGTQLSVL.

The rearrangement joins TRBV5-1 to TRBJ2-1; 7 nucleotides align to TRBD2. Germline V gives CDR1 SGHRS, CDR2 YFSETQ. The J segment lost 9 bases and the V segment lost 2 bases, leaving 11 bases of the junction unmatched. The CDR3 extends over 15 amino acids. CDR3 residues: CASSFLAGADGEQFF. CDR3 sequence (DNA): TGCGCCAGCAGCTTTCTTGCGGGAGCCGATGGTGAGCAGTTCTTC. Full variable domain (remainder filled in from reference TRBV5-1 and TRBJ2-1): KAGVTQTPRYLIKTRGQQVTLSCSPISGHRSVSWYQQTPGQGLQFLFEYFSETQRNKGNFPGRFSGRQFSNSRSEMNVSTLELGDSALYLCASSFLAGADGEQFFGPGTRLTVL.

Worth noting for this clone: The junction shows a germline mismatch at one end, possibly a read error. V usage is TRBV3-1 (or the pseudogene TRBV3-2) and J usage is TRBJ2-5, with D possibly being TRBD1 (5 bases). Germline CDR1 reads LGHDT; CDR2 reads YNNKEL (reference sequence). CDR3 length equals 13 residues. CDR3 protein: CASSQFSRGPWDF. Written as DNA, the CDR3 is TGTGCCAGCAGCCAATTCTCTAGGGGCCCCTGGGACTTC.